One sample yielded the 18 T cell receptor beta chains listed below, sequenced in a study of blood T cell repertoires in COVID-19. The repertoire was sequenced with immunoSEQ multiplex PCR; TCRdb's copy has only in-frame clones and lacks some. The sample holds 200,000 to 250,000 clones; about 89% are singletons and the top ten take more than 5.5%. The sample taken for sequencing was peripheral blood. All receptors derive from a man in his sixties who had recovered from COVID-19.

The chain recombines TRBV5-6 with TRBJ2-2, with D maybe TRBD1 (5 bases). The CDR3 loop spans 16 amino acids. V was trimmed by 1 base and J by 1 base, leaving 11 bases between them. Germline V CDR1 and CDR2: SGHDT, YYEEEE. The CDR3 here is CASSLLGQGNTGELFF. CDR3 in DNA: TGTGCCAGCAGCTTGCTGGGCCAGGGGAACACCGGGGAGCTGTTTTTT.

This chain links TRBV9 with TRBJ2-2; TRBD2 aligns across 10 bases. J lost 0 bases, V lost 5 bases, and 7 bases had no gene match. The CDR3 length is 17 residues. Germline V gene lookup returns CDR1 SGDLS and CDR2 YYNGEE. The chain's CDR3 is CASSGASGGTNTGELFF. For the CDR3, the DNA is TGTGCCAGCAGTGGGGCTAGCGGGGGAACGAACACCGGGGAGCTGTTTTTT.

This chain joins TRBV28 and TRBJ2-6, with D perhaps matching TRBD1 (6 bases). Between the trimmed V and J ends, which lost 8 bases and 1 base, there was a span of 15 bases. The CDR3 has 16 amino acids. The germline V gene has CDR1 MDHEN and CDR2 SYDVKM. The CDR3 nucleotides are TGTGCCAGCTTAAACCAACAGGGTTCTGGGGCCAACGTCCTGACTTTC. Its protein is CASLNQQGSGANVLTF.

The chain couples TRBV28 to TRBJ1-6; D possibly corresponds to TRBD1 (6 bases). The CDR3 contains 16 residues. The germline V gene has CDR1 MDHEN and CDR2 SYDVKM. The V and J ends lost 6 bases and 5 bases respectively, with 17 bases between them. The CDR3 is CASRQGAGHNNSPLHF. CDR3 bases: TGTGCCAGCAGGCAGGGAGCGGGACACAATAATTCACCCCTCCACTTT.

CDR3 loop: CATSADRDSWQYF. CDR3 coding DNA: TGTGCCACATCCGCCGACCGGGACAGCTGGCAGTACTTC. V usage is TRBV10-3 and J usage is TRBJ2-7, with 7 nucleotides matching TRBD1. CDR3 length: 13 amino acids. With V trimmed by 10 bases and J by 9 bases, 15 bases remained unmatched. CDR1 ENHRY and CDR2 SYGVKD come from the germline V gene.

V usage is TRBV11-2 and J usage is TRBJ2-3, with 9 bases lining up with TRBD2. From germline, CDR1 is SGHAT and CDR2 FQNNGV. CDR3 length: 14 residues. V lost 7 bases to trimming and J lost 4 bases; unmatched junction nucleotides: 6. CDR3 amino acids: CASTWGGGADTQYF. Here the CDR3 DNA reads TGTGCCAGCACCTGGGGCGGGGGGGCAGATACGCAGTATTTT.

The chain's CDR3 is CASGLSGGSEQYF. The CDR3 nucleotides read TGTGCCAGCGGTCTCTCAGGGGGCTCCGAGCAGTACTTC. The chain links TRBV27 to TRBJ2-7; 8 bases align to TRBD1. This CDR3 contains 13 residues. Looked up from germline, CDR1 is MNHEY and CDR2 is SMNVEV (reference sequence). Germline trimming cut 8 bases from V and 6 bases from J; bases unmatched to any gene: 9.

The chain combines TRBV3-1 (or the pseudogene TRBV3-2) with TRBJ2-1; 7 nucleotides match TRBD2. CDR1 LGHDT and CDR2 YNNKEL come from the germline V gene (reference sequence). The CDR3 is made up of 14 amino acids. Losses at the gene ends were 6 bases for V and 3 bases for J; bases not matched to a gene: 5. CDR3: CASSPPGGYNEQFF. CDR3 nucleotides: TGTGCCAGCAGTCCTCCGGGGGGCTACAATGAGCAGTTCTTC.

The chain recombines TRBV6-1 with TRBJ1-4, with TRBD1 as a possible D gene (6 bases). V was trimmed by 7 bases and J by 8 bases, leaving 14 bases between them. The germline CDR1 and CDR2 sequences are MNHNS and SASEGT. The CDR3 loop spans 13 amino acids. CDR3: CASMYRVGEKLFF. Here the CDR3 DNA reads TGTGCCAGCATGTACAGGGTAGGGGAAAAACTGTTTTTT.

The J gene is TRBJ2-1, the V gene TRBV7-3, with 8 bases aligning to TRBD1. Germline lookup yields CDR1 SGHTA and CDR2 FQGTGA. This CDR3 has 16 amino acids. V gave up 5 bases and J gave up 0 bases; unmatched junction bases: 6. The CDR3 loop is CASSIDRGRSYNEQFF. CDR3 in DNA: TGTGCCAGCAGCATCGACAGGGGCCGCTCCTACAATGAGCAGTTCTTC. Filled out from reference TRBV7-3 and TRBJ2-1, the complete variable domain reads GAGVSQTPSNKVTEKGKYVELRCDPISGHTALYWYRQSLGQGPEFLIYFQGTGAADDSGLPNDRFFAVRPEGSVSTLKIQRTERGDSAVYLCASSIDRGRSYNEQFFGPGTRLTVL.

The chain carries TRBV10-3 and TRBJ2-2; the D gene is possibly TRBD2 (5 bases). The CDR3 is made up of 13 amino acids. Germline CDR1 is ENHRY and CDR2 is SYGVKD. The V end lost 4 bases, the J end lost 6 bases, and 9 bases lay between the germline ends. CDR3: CAISAAASGELFF. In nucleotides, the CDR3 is TGTGCCATCAGTGCAGCGGCGTCCGGGGAGCTGTTTTTT.

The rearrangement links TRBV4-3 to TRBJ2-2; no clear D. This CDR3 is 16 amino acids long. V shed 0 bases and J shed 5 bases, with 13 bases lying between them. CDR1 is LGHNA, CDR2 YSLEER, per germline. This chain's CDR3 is CASSQEFVGWTGELFF. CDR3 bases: TGCGCCAGCAGCCAAGAATTCGTCGGGTGGACCGGGGAGCTGTTTTTT.

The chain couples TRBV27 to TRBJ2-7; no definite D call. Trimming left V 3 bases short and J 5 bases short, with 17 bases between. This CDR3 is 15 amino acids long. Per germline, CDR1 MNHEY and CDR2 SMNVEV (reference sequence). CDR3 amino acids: CASSLESSRIDEQYF. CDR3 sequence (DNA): TGTGCCAGCAGTTTGGAGTCCTCACGGATCGACGAGCAGTACTTC.

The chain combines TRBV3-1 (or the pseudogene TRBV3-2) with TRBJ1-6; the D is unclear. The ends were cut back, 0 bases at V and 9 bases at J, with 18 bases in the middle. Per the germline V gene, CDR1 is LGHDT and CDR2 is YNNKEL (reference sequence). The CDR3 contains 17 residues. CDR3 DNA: TGTGCCAGCAGCCAAGAAGTAGGCCGGTCGTCGGGTTCACCCCTCCACTTT. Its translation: CASSQEVGRSSGSPLHF.

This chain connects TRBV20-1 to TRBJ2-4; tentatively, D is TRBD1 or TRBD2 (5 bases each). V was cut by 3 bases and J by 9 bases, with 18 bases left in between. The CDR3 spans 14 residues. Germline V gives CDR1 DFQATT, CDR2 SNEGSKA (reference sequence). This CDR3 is CSASSVGHLGIQYF. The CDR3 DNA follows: TGCAGTGCTAGTAGCGTCGGACATTTGGGCATTCAGTACTTC.

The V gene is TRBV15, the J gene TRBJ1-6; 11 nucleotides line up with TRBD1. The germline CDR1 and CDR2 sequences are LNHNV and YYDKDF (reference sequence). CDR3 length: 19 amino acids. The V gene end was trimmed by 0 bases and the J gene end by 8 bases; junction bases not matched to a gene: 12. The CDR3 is CATSRDRTGGFSRDSPLHF. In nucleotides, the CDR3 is TGTGCCACCAGCAGAGATCGGACAGGGGGCTTTTCGAGGGATTCACCCCTCCACTTT.

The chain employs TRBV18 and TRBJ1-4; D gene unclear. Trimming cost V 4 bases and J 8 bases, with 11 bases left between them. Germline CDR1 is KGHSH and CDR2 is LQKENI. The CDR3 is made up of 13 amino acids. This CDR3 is CASSLAGGEKLFF. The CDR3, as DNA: TGTGCCAGCTCACTAGCCGGTGGGGAAAAACTGTTTTTT.

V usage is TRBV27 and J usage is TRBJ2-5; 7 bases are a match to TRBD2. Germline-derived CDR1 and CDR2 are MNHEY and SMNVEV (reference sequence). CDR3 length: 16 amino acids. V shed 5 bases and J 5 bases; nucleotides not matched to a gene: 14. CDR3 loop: CASSLRLAARWETQYF. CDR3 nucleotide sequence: TGTGCCAGCAGTCTCCGACTAGCTGCTCGATGGGAGACCCAGTACTTC.